Listed below are T cell receptor beta chains from one sample, sequenced in a study of blood T cell repertoires in COVID-19. TCRdb's copy holds only in-frame clones and misses some; the assay was immunoSEQ multiplex PCR. The sample consists of 350,000 to 400,000 clones, 80% to 90% of them appearing once. The sequencing input was PBMCs or T cells enriched from blood (not recorded which). The receptors shown here come from a man in his late teens or twenties who had recovered from COVID-19. Both conserved end residues are part of each CDR3. D genes are given only for firm matches. Only part of the rows carry a size: once, few, many, or a class if the clone is expanded.

TRBJ2-3	-	TRBV6-4	TRBD1	CASSDLPLTDRGRPDSTDTQYF	TGTGCCAGCAGTGACTTACCCCTCACCGACAGGGGGCGACCCGATAGCACAGATACGCAGTATTTT
TRBJ2-7	-	TRBV28	TRBD2	CASGGTTELYEQYF	TGTGCCAGCGGGGGGACTACGGAATTGTACGAGCAGTACTTC
TRBJ1-5	-	TRBV4-3	-	CASSQEDTEGQPQHF	TGCGCCAGCAGCCAAGAAGACACCGAGGGTCAGCCCCAGCATTTT
TRBJ2-2	-	TRBV4-1	TRBD2	CASRPGLAGGRNTGELFF	TGCGCCAGCAGACCGGGACTAGCGGGGGGGCGAAACACCGGGGAGCTGTTTTTT
TRBJ1-2	-	TRBV5-8	TRBD1	CASSPRTGPAGYTF	TGTGCCAGCAGCCCACGGACAGGGCCGGCTGGCTACACCTTC
TRBJ2-1	few	TRBV20-1	TRBD2	CSASSGRAFLTGNEQFF	TGCAGTGCTAGTAGCGGGAGGGCCTTTCTGACGGGCAATGAGCAGTTCTTC
TRBJ2-1	-	TRBV4-1	TRBD2	CASSPGLAGASSGVDEQFF	TGCGCCAGCAGCCCTGGACTAGCGGGAGCCTCTTCTGGAGTCGATGAGCAGTTCTTC
TRBJ2-3	-	TRBV24-1	-	CATSDPLSDTQYF	TGTGCCACCAGTGATCCCCTGTCAGATACGCAGTATTTT
TRBJ2-1	-	TRBV30	TRBD2	CAWSVLAGGPGNEQFF	TGTGCCTGGAGTGTCCTTGCGGGAGGGCCGGGCAATGAGCAGTTCTTC
TRBJ1-3	few	TRBV6-5	-	CASKPRDSGNTIYF	TGTGCCAGCAAGCCCAGGGACTCTGGAAACACCATATATTTT
TRBJ1-6	once	TRBV25-1	-	CASSYSEGFGSPLHF	TGTGCCAGCAGTTATAGCGAGGGTTTCGGCTCACCCCTCCACTTT
TRBJ2-3	-	TRBV11-2	-	CASSLNLNTQYF	TGTGCCAGCAGCTTAAATCTTAATACGCAGTATTTT
TRBJ2-2	-	TRBV5-1	-	CASSLASGRDPPGELFF	TGCGCCAGCAGCTTGGCCTCGGGAAGGGATCCCCCCGGGGAGCTGTTTTTT
TRBJ2-1	-	TRBV6-5	TRBD2	CASSWGSGSSYNEQFF	TGTGCCAGCAGTTGGGGTAGCGGGAGCTCCTACAATGAGCAGTTCTTC
TRBJ2-2	-	TRBV6-5	TRBD2	CASGLALNTGELFF	TGTGCCAGCGGACTAGCCCTGAACACCGGGGAGCTGTTTTTT
TRBJ1-3	-	TRBV19	-	CASSIFEGSQLIGQFRDTIYF	TGTGCCAGTAGTATTTTTGAGGGAAGTCAACTGATTGGACAGTTCCGCGACACCATATATTTT
TRBJ1-1	-	TRBV3-1/TRBV3-2	-	CASSQDHREVTEAFF	TGTGCCAGCAGCCAAGATCACAGGGAAGTCACTGAAGCTTTCTTT
TRBJ2-1	-	TRBV7-3	TRBD2	CASSLLASGRDEQFF	TGTGCCAGCAGCTTATTGGCTAGCGGGAGGGATGAGCAGTTCTTC
TRBJ1-1	-	TRBV19	TRBD1	CASSQTGGGTEAFF	TGTGCCAGTAGCCAAACAGGGGGAGGTACTGAAGCTTTCTTT
TRBJ2-7	once	TRBV7-9	-	CASSPRTAKGYEQYF	TGTGCCAGCAGCCCCAGGACAGCAAAGGGGTACGAGCAGTACTTC
TRBJ1-3	-	TRBV7-3	TRBD1	CASSHGDRAVYSGNTIYF	TGTGCCAGCAGCCACGGGGACAGGGCCGTTTACTCTGGAAACACCATATATTTT
TRBJ1-3	-	TRBV30	-	CAWSVRGSSGNTIYF	TGTGCCTGGAGTGTACGGGGGAGCTCTGGAAACACCATATATTTT
TRBJ2-7	-	TRBV7-9	-	CASSSRGDQYEQYF	TGTGCCAGCAGCAGCCGCGGGGATCAGTACGAGCAGTACTTC
TRBJ1-6	-	TRBV6-2/TRBV6-3	-	CASSSDRLGSPLHF	TGTGCCAGCAGTTCCGACAGGTTGGGGTCTCCCCTCCACTTT
TRBJ1-1	-	TRBV28	-	CASSFRQGYFTEAFF	TGTGCCAGCAGTTTTCGGCAGGGATACTTCACTGAAGCTTTCTTT
TRBJ1-5	-	TRBV7-3	-	CASSLPRGDQPQHF	TGTGCCAGCAGCCTACCGCGGGGCGATCAGCCCCAGCATTTT
TRBJ2-7	-	TRBV3-1/TRBV3-2	-	CASSQSAGITYEQYF	TGTGCCAGCAGCCAATCGGCGGGTATAACCTACGAGCAGTACTTC
TRBJ2-5	few	TRBV18	-	CASSPGETQYF	TGTGCCAGCTCACCGGGCGAGACCCAGTACTTC
TRBJ2-3	-	TRBV7-2	TRBD2	CASSQKRGVSTDTQYF	TGTGCCAGCAGCCAGAAGCGGGGGGTGAGCACAGATACGCAGTATTTT
TRBJ2-5	few	TRBV7-9	TRBD2	CASSSGLAGKGETQYF	TGTGCCAGCAGCTCAGGACTAGCGGGGAAGGGAGAGACCCAGTACTTC
TRBJ2-7	-	TRBV14	-	CASSQERRGLRRQNEQYF	TGTGCCAGCAGCCAAGAAAGACGAGGTTTACGAAGGCAGAACGAGCAGTACTTC
TRBJ1-1	-	TRBV6-4	-	CASSDHSGTEAFF	TGTGCCAGCAGTGACCACTCGGGCACTGAAGCTTTCTTT
TRBJ1-3	-	TRBV29-1	-	CSVKQTSGNTIYF	TGCAGCGTGAAACAGACCTCTGGAAACACCATATATTTT
TRBJ2-1	-	TRBV7-8	TRBD1	CASSSQGVSYNEQFF	TGTGCCAGCAGCTCGCAGGGGGTCTCCTACAATGAGCAGTTCTTC
TRBJ2-3	-	TRBV5-1	TRBD2	CASSFGGSGTDTQYF	TGCGCCAGCAGCTTTGGCGGGAGCGGTACAGATACGCAGTATTTT
TRBJ2-3	-	TRBV10-2	TRBD2	CASRSRGFTDTQYF	TGCGCCAGCAGATCGCGGGGGTTCACAGATACGCAGTATTTT
TRBJ2-2	-	TRBV9	-	CASSVDLLSGELFF	TGTGCCAGCAGCGTAGATCTCCTTTCCGGGGAGCTGTTTTTT
TRBJ1-1	-	TRBV5-6	-	CASSETVGSAFF	TGTGCCAGCAGCGAGACAGTGGGTTCAGCTTTCTTT
TRBJ1-2	-	TRBV6-5	TRBD1	CASRQGSGAYGYTF	TGTGCCAGCAGACAGGGGAGTGGAGCCTATGGCTACACCTTC
TRBJ1-1	-	TRBV19	-	CASSIGGAEAFF	TGTGCCAGTAGTATAGGGGGGGCTGAAGCTTTCTTT
TRBJ1-1	once	TRBV12-3/TRBV12-4	-	CASSFSGGTAFF	TGTGCCAGCAGTTTTAGTGGGGGCACAGCTTTCTTT
TRBJ2-1	-	TRBV7-9	TRBD2	CASSLAEKAGEGTYNEQFF	TGTGCCAGCAGCTTAGCAGAAAAAGCGGGAGAAGGCACCTACAATGAGCAGTTCTTC
TRBJ1-1	-	TRBV5-5	-	CASSWGQGNTEAFF	TGTGCCAGCAGCTGGGGGCAGGGGAACACTGAAGCTTTCTTT
TRBJ2-7	-	TRBV27	-	CASSSLTANTYEQYF	TGTGCCAGCAGTTCCTTGACAGCCAATACCTACGAGCAGTACTTC
TRBJ1-4	-	TRBV3-1/TRBV3-2	TRBD1	CASRPGQGAVANEKLFF	TGTGCCAGCAGACCGGGACAGGGGGCCGTCGCTAATGAAAAACTGTTTTTT
TRBJ2-1	-	TRBV7-7	TRBD2	CASSSWTSGIFHEQFF	TGTGCCAGCAGCTCTTGGACTAGCGGGATCTTCCATGAGCAGTTCTTC
TRBJ2-3	-	TRBV30	-	CAWSVFGGTDTQYF	TGTGCCTGGAGTGTCTTCGGGGGCACAGATACGCAGTATTTT
TRBJ2-7	once	TRBV5-1	-	CASSFSGSYEQYF	TGCGCCAGCAGCTTTTCGGGATCCTACGAGCAGTACTTC
TRBJ2-3	-	TRBV6-5	-	CASSLYEPSTDTQYF	TGTGCCAGCAGCCTCTACGAACCTAGCACAGATACGCAGTATTTT
TRBJ1-1	-	TRBV7-3	TRBD1	CASAAGQMNTEAFF	TGTGCCAGCGCCGCGGGACAGATGAACACTGAAGCTTTCTTT
TRBJ2-7	-	TRBV5-8	-	CASSRQTAGEQYF	TGTGCCAGCAGCAGACAGACGGCAGGCGAGCAGTACTTC
TRBJ1-1	-	TRBV29-1	-	CSVTNSIWTEAFF	TGCAGCGTGACGAATAGCATATGGACTGAAGCTTTCTTT
TRBJ1-2	-	TRBV4-1	-	CASSQQARARGIGYTF	TGCGCCAGCAGCCAACAGGCCCGGGCCCGGGGAATAGGCTACACCTTC
TRBJ2-1	once	TRBV24-1	-	CATSDGGNLYNEQFF	TGTGCCACCAGTGACGGGGGAAACCTCTACAATGAGCAGTTCTTC
TRBJ2-4	-	TRBV7-9	-	CASSSPIAKNIQYF	TGTGCCAGCAGCTCCCCCATAGCCAAAAACATTCAGTACTTC